This T cell receptor beta chain was recorded in a study of T-cell memory formation after mild COVID-19. Notes on the study in general: Researchers report contracting CD4+ clones mostly in CM and EM, with CD8+ clones in EMRA. Some clones that responded turned up in pre-infection memory, which suggests that cross-reactive memory joined in.

This CDR3 spans 15 amino acids. Germline CDR1 MNHEY, CDR2 SVGEGT. The V and J ends lost 6 bases and 2 bases respectively, with 11 bases between them. In its sample, this clonotype was seen a few times. As yet, its antigen is unknown. 5'RACE, which relied on constant-segment primers, yielded TCR alpha and TCR beta cDNA libraries carrying sample barcodes and UMIs. TCRdb independently ran MiXCR on the 5' RACE reads; one entry per CDR3 protein. In the table there are roughly 150,000 distinct CDR3 sequences, about 14% of which are singletons. The chain is built from TRBV6-2 or TRBV6-3 and TRBJ2-6; D is undetermined. Sequenced input: PBMCs or a T cell subset sorted from them (not recorded which). The clonotype comes from an adult woman who had mild COVID-19 (a few samples of this study predate the infection). Cell type and time point are not known. CDR3 in amino acids: CASRPMSAGANVLTF. For the CDR3, the DNA is TGTGCCAGCAGGCCAATGAGCGCTGGGGCCAACGTCCTGACTTTC.